Sequencing of this TCR beta chain was carried out in a study of vaccination effects on CD4 cells after COVID-19 (dated by TCRdb to between 2021 and 2024). Regarding the study in general: Post-vaccine samples across the study were collected a median of 72 days after the second dose, with a range of 14 to 241. The study compared SARS-CoV-2 spike-specific CD4+ TCR repertoires before and after mRNA vaccination in COVID-19 convalescent patients and infection-naive vaccine recipients. Altogether, over 9 COVID-19 convalescent patients and a few SARS-CoV-2-naive healthy vaccine recipients made up the full study. The Oncomine TCR Beta short-read assay on an Illumina iSeq 100 was used to sequence cultures from other donors in the study.

In the ViraFEST assay, PBMC were stimulated with viral peptide pools, and TCR sequencing was then used to find antigen-specific CD4+ T cell clonotypes based on their expansion. After approximately 11 days of culture, CD4+ T cells were isolated with the EasySep CD4+ T cell isolation kit. Each participant received two doses of an mRNA SARS-CoV-2 vaccine, either BNT162b2 or mRNA-1273. The absence of prior SARS-CoV-2 infection in healthy vaccine recipients was confirmed by negative nucleocapsid antibodies before and after vaccination. Some 2 million PBMC per well were cultured with approximately 10 ug/ml peptides in IMDM containing about 5% human AB serum, around 10 IU/ml IL-2 and gentamicin. On days 3 and 7, half of the culture medium was replaced with fresh IL-2-containing medium. Each peptide stimulation condition was cultured in triplicate wells unless otherwise noted. PBMC were separated from whole blood using Ficoll-Paque Plus gradient centrifugation and were then either cryopreserved at -140C or used fresh. The overlapping peptide pools covered the spike proteins of SARS-CoV-2 as well as those of the common cold coronaviruses HCoV-NL63, HCoV-OC43 and HCoV-229E. The QIAamp micro DNA kit was used to extract genomic DNA from the cultured CD4+ T cells.

The CDR3 has 16 amino acids, counting the end cysteine and phenylalanine. The DNA shown is the 48-base CDR3, in frame from base 1. Relative to germline, V is missing 3 bases and J is missing 4 bases, with 8 bases of the junction outside any gene match. From the germline V gene, CDR1 is KGHDR and CDR2 is SFDVKD. On the study overall, not on this receptor specifically: Among healthy vaccine recipients, nearly all vaccine-induced clones were SARS-CoV-2 mono-reactive, and only 1 of 255 was cross-reactive with common cold coronaviruses. The study was limited by a small number of convalescent patients, and early post-infection timepoints were lacking. Both infection-induced and vaccine-induced clones contracted markedly at late post-vaccination timepoints, which is consistent with waning T cell responses.

The method was the immunoSEQ multiplex PCR assay. DNA from the cultured, isolated CD4+ T cells was subjected to TCR beta CDR3 sequencing. The original methods were these. Non-productive TCR sequences were discarded, and reads were trimmed to the CDR3 region, with only CDR3s of 7 or more amino acids retained. The MANAFEST web app was used to identify antigen-specific clonotypes by comparing expansion in peptide wells with expansion in reference cultures. For clones to be considered positive, expansion at FDR<0.05 versus reference and all other wells, an odds ratio above 5, and a frequency above 0.1% in two replicate wells were required. A clonotype was defined as cross-reactive if the clonotype was significantly expanded both in SARS-CoV-2 spike wells and in at least one common cold coronavirus spike condition. CDR3 similarity was assessed by Levenshtein distance using the stringdist R package, and unrooted trees were constructed with ape in R 3.6.1. The clones in this table, taken by TCRdb from immuneACCESS, are in-frame only. Not every clone is retained; where verified, under half of the shortfall comes from an unresolved V gene, and the cause of the rest is unknown. V and J calls plus clone size are reproduced from that table; the DNA served to infer D and trimming. Within this sample are about 30,000 clones, with 75% to 90% of them counted one time only. Over 4.5% of the sample comes from the top ten.

This clone occurred once. Its antigen remains undetermined. One base away there is no much larger clone; base qualities are not given. Sample: CD4+ T cells from PBMCs cultured with SARS-CoV-2 spike peptides, taken after COVID-19 vaccination. The sample's cell subset or site label, decoded: SARS-CoV-2 spike overlapping peptide pool stimulation. The clonotype comes from a human donor who received a COVID-19 vaccine. Some clones in this sample may be carry-over from other donors' samples. The sequence links TRBV24-1 to TRBJ2-1, and 7 junctional nucleotides match TRBD1. The DNA reads TGTGCCACCAGTGATACCGGGACAGAGGGGTACAATGAGCAGTTCTTC. The encoded protein is CATSDTGTEGYNEQFF.